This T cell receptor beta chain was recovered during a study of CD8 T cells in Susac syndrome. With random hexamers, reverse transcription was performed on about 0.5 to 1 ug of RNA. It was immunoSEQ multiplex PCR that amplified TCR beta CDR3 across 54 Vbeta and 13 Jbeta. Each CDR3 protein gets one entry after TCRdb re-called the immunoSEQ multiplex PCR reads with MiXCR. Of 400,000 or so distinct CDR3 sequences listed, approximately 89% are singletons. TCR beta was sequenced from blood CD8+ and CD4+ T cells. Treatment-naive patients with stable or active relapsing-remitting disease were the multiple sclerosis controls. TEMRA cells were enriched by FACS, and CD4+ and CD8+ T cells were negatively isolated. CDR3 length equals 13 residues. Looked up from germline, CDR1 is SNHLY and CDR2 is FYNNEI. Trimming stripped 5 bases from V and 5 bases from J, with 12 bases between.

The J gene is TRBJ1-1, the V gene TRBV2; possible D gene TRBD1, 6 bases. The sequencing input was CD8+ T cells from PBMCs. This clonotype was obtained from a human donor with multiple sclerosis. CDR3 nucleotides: TGTGCCAGCAGTCCACAGGGTTGGACTGAAGCTTTCTTT. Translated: CASSPQGWTEAFF.